This TCR beta chain comes out of a study of CD8 T cells in ankylosing spondylitis. Overall study results and limits: For ankylosing spondylitis blood, a TCR beta motif of 7 to 9 highly homologous variants appeared characteristic.

V shed 3 bases and J shed 5 bases, with 12 bases lying between them. This CDR3 is built from 13 residues. The germline gives CDR1 SGHRS, CDR2 YFSETQ. 5'-RACE, quantitative and with molecular barcodes, yielded the TCR beta libraries. TCRdb re-called the 5' RACE reads through MiXCR, storing one row per CDR3 protein. This sample carries roughly 700,000 distinct CDR3 sequences, roughly 19% of them seen once, and the ten largest clones take roughly a fifth. This clonotype was counted a few times. Its antigen remains unidentified. J is TRBJ2-7 and V is TRBV5-1; D possibly corresponds to TRBD2 (6 bases). This receptor was identified in a male donor with ankylosing spondylitis. The sequenced sample consisted of blood, either unsorted or a sorted T cell fraction (not recorded which). The CDR3 loop reads CASSSGGDDEQYF. In DNA form, the CDR3 reads TGCGCCAGCAGCTCCGGCGGGGACGACGAGCAGTACTTC. Full variable domain (missing parts from reference TRBV5-1 and TRBJ2-7): KAGVTQTPRYLIKTRGQQVTLSCSPISGHRSVSWYQQTPGQGLQFLFEYFSETQRNKGNFPGRFSGRQFSNSRSEMNVSTLELGDSALYLCASSSGGDDEQYFGPGTRLTVT.